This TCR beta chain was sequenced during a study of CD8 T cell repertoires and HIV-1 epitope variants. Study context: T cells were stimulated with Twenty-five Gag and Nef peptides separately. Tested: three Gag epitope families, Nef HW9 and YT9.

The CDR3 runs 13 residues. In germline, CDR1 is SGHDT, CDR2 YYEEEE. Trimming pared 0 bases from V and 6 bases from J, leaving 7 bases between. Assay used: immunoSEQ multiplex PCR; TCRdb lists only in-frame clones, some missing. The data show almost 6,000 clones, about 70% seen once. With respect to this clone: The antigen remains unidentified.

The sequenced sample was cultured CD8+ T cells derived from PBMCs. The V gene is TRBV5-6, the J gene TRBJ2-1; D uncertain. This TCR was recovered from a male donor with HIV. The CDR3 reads CASSLVQANEQFF. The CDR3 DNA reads TGTGCCAGCAGCTTGGTGCAGGCCAATGAGCAGTTCTTC.